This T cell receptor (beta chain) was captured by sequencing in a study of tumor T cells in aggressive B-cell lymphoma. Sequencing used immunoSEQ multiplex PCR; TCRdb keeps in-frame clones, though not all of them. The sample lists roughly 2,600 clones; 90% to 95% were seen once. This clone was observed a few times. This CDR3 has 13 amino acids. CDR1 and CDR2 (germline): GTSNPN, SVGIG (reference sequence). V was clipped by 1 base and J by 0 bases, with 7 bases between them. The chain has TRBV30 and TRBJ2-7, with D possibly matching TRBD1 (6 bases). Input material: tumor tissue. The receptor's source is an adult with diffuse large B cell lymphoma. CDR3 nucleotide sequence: TGTGCCTGGAGTGGGACAGACTCCTACGAGCAGTACTTC. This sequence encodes CAWSGTDSYEQYF.